Listed below are T cell receptor beta chains from one sample, sequenced in a study of T cell responses to AZD1222 COVID-19 vaccine. Sequencing was performed with immunoSEQ multiplex PCR; in TCRdb, only in-frame clones are kept and a portion is missing. The table includes over 130,000 clones, about 88% detected once. The sequencing here drew on peripheral blood, taken on day 0 of AZD1222 vaccination. The receptor source for this set is an adult in good health. CDR3s include the opening cysteine and the closing phenylalanine or tryptophan. Each record gives: clone size, D gene, V gene, J gene, CDR3 protein, CDR3 DNA. D genes are given only for firm matches. Some rows have no size entry. The others give once, few or many, or a class for an expanded clone.

clone size: few; D gene: .; V gene: TRBV30; J gene: TRBJ1-5; CDR3 protein: CAWGTGRGGYQPQHF; CDR3 DNA: TGTGCCTGGGGTACCGGGCGCGGCGGGTATCAGCCCCAGCATTTT
clone size: .; D gene: .; V gene: TRBV12-3/TRBV12-4; J gene: TRBJ2-5; CDR3 protein: CASGHYGGQYF; CDR3 DNA: TGTGCCAGCGGTCACTATGGGGGCCAGTACTTC
clone size: .; D gene: TRBD1; V gene: TRBV19; J gene: TRBJ1-1; CDR3 protein: CASSIENRGPTEAFF; CDR3 DNA: TGTGCCAGTAGTATAGAGAACAGGGGGCCAACTGAAGCTTTCTTT
clone size: .; D gene: .; V gene: TRBV19; J gene: TRBJ1-3; CDR3 protein: CASTTGGTGNTIYF; CDR3 DNA: TGTGCCAGTACCACAGGAGGAACTGGAAACACCATATATTTT
clone size: .; D gene: .; V gene: TRBV5-4; J gene: TRBJ1-2; CDR3 protein: CASSLSGNYGYTF; CDR3 DNA: TGTGCCAGCAGCTTGTCAGGGAACTATGGCTACACCTTC
clone size: .; D gene: TRBD1; V gene: TRBV4-2; J gene: TRBJ1-1; CDR3 protein: CASSQGSGQGRMNTEAFF; CDR3 DNA: TGTGCCAGCAGCCAAGGTTCGGGACAGGGTCGGATGAACACTGAAGCTTTCTTT
clone size: .; D gene: .; V gene: TRBV7-3; J gene: TRBJ2-7; CDR3 protein: CASSPKSWRAGSSYEQYF; CDR3 DNA: TGTGCCAGCAGCCCAAAGAGTTGGCGAGCGGGCAGCTCCTACGAGCAGTACTTC
clone size: .; D gene: .; V gene: TRBV7-3; J gene: TRBJ2-7; CDR3 protein: CASSPSSGEQYF; CDR3 DNA: TGTGCCAGCAGCCCTAGTAGCGGCGAGCAGTACTTC
clone size: .; D gene: .; V gene: TRBV2; J gene: TRBJ1-5; CDR3 protein: CASTPGPRPQHF; CDR3 DNA: TGTGCCAGCACCCCCGGTCCGCGGCCCCAGCATTTT
clone size: .; D gene: .; V gene: TRBV4-1; J gene: TRBJ1-1; CDR3 protein: CASSQRQAPGSWEAFF; CDR3 DNA: TGCGCCAGCAGCCAAAGACAGGCCCCCGGTTCTTGGGAAGCTTTCTTT
clone size: .; D gene: .; V gene: TRBV6-1; J gene: TRBJ1-5; CDR3 protein: CASSEGEGHQPQHF; CDR3 DNA: TGTGCCAGCAGTGAAGGGGAAGGACATCAGCCCCAGCATTTT
clone size: .; D gene: .; V gene: TRBV7-8; J gene: TRBJ1-1; CDR3 protein: CASSLVHRAPERTEAFF; CDR3 DNA: TGTGCCAGCAGCTTAGTTCACCGGGCTCCCGAACGCACTGAAGCTTTCTTT
clone size: once; D gene: .; V gene: TRBV28; J gene: TRBJ2-4; CDR3 protein: CASSLPGDPAKNIQYF; CDR3 DNA: TGTGCCAGCAGTCTCCCCGGGGATCCGGCCAAAAACATTCAGTACTTC
clone size: .; D gene: .; V gene: TRBV6-5; J gene: TRBJ2-7; CDR3 protein: CASMYEAIGYEQYF; CDR3 DNA: TGTGCCAGCATGTACGAAGCCATAGGCTACGAGCAGTACTTC
clone size: .; D gene: .; V gene: TRBV10-1; J gene: TRBJ1-2; CDR3 protein: CASSESSFRGYTF; CDR3 DNA: TGCGCCAGCAGTGAGTCGAGTTTTCGCGGCTACACCTTC
clone size: .; D gene: TRBD1; V gene: TRBV4-1; J gene: TRBJ1-2; CDR3 protein: CASSQDPRQGWYGYTF; CDR3 DNA: TGCGCCAGCAGCCAAGATCCGCGACAGGGGTGGTATGGCTACACCTTC
clone size: .; D gene: TRBD1; V gene: TRBV6-5; J gene: TRBJ1-2; CDR3 protein: CASTLFGGGGHGYTF; CDR3 DNA: TGTGCCAGCACCCTATTCGGGGGAGGGGGCCATGGCTACACCTTC
clone size: .; D gene: .; V gene: TRBV20-1; J gene: TRBJ2-7; CDR3 protein: CSASWQGREQYF; CDR3 DNA: TGCAGTGCTAGTTGGCAGGGGAGGGAGCAGTACTTC
clone size: .; D gene: TRBD1; V gene: TRBV4-2; J gene: TRBJ1-1; CDR3 protein: CASSQTGTGDTEAFF; CDR3 DNA: TGTGCCAGCAGCCAAACCGGGACAGGGGACACTGAAGCTTTCTTT
clone size: .; D gene: TRBD1; V gene: TRBV28; J gene: TRBJ1-3; CDR3 protein: CASRQQGGLSGNTIYF; CDR3 DNA: TGTGCCAGCAGACAACAGGGGGGACTGTCTGGAAACACCATATATTTT
clone size: .; D gene: TRBD1; V gene: TRBV6-4; J gene: TRBJ1-2; CDR3 protein: CASSDSRDSMSGYTF; CDR3 DNA: TGTGCCAGCAGTGACTCCCGGGACAGTATGTCAGGCTACACCTTC
clone size: once; D gene: TRBD1; V gene: TRBV6-5; J gene: TRBJ1-1; CDR3 protein: CASRTQGAGNTEAFF; CDR3 DNA: TGTGCCAGCAGGACACAGGGGGCCGGGAACACTGAAGCTTTCTTT
clone size: .; D gene: TRBD1; V gene: TRBV28; J gene: TRBJ2-3; CDR3 protein: CASSKGTGNTDTQYF; CDR3 DNA: TGTGCCAGCAGTAAAGGGACAGGGAACACAGATACGCAGTATTTT
clone size: once; D gene: TRBD1; V gene: TRBV5-1; J gene: TRBJ2-7; CDR3 protein: CASSFLGGSQGSYEQYF; CDR3 DNA: TGCGCCAGCAGCTTTTTAGGCGGTTCACAGGGGTCCTACGAGCAGTACTTC
clone size: .; D gene: .; V gene: TRBV3-1/TRBV3-2; J gene: TRBJ2-2; CDR3 protein: CASSQDTLGAGELFF; CDR3 DNA: TGTGCCAGCAGCCAAGATACTTTAGGGGCCGGGGAGCTGTTTTTT
clone size: once; D gene: .; V gene: TRBV30; J gene: TRBJ1-3; CDR3 protein: CAWSRDPRNTIYF; CDR3 DNA: TGTGCCTGGAGTCGGGACCCCAGAAACACCATATATTTT
clone size: .; D gene: TRBD1; V gene: TRBV7-9; J gene: TRBJ2-5; CDR3 protein: CASNPGTGPQETQYF; CDR3 DNA: TGTGCCAGTAACCCCGGGACAGGACCGCAAGAGACCCAGTACTTC
clone size: .; D gene: .; V gene: TRBV29-1; J gene: TRBJ2-3; CDR3 protein: CSVAERDTQYF; CDR3 DNA: TGCAGCGTTGCCGAAAGAGATACGCAGTATTTT
clone size: once; D gene: .; V gene: TRBV6-5; J gene: TRBJ1-6; CDR3 protein: CASSDRWRAGQALHF; CDR3 DNA: TGTGCCAGCAGCGACCGGTGGAGGGCTGGGCAGGCCCTCCACTTT
clone size: .; D gene: .; V gene: TRBV12-5; J gene: TRBJ1-2; CDR3 protein: CASGLGPRGRGYTF; CDR3 DNA: TGTGCTAGTGGTTTGGGGCCGAGGGGACGCGGCTACACCTTC
clone size: once; D gene: .; V gene: TRBV6-5; J gene: TRBJ1-1; CDR3 protein: CASSLQILGNTEAFF; CDR3 DNA: TGTGCCAGCAGTTTACAGATTCTGGGGAACACTGAAGCTTTCTTT
clone size: .; D gene: .; V gene: TRBV7-9; J gene: TRBJ1-3; CDR3 protein: CASSLRGTSGNTIYF; CDR3 DNA: TGTGCCAGCAGCTTAAGGGGAACGTCTGGAAACACCATATATTTT
clone size: .; D gene: TRBD1; V gene: TRBV7-8; J gene: TRBJ2-2; CDR3 protein: CASSPRDREIAGELFF; CDR3 DNA: TGTGCCAGCAGCCCCAGGGACAGGGAGATAGCCGGGGAGCTGTTTTTT
clone size: once; D gene: .; V gene: TRBV5-1; J gene: TRBJ2-7; CDR3 protein: CASSPLTGSYEQYF; CDR3 DNA: TGCGCCAGCAGCCCCCTAACAGGATCCTACGAGCAGTACTTC
clone size: .; D gene: .; V gene: TRBV2; J gene: TRBJ1-5; CDR3 protein: CASSELGTLNQPQHF; CDR3 DNA: TGTGCCAGCAGTGAACTTGGGACCCTTAATCAGCCCCAGCATTTT
clone size: .; D gene: .; V gene: TRBV7-9; J gene: TRBJ2-1; CDR3 protein: CASSLFGATYNEQFF; CDR3 DNA: TGTGCCAGCAGCTTATTCGGGGCAACATACAATGAGCAGTTCTTC
clone size: .; D gene: .; V gene: TRBV15; J gene: TRBJ1-5; CDR3 protein: CATSRDMSGGYHQPQHF; CDR3 DNA: TGTGCCACCAGCAGAGATATGAGTGGCGGTTACCATCAGCCCCAGCATTTT
clone size: .; D gene: .; V gene: TRBV27; J gene: TRBJ1-5; CDR3 protein: CASSLSGNQPQHF; CDR3 DNA: TGTGCCAGCAGTTTATCGGGGAATCAGCCCCAGCATTTT
clone size: once; D gene: .; V gene: TRBV28; J gene: TRBJ1-5; CDR3 protein: CASTYHGGSQPQHF; CDR3 DNA: TGTGCCAGCACCTACCACGGCGGGAGCCAGCCCCAGCATTTT
clone size: .; D gene: .; V gene: TRBV27; J gene: TRBJ1-2; CDR3 protein: CASRTTRSARYGYTF; CDR3 DNA: TGTGCCAGCAGGACGACACGAAGTGCCCGCTATGGCTACACCTTC
clone size: .; D gene: .; V gene: TRBV5-6; J gene: TRBJ2-7; CDR3 protein: CASRAGESSSYEQYF; CDR3 DNA: TGTGCCAGCAGAGCTGGGGAATCCTCCTCCTACGAGCAGTACTTC
clone size: once; D gene: TRBD2; V gene: TRBV11-2; J gene: TRBJ2-5; CDR3 protein: CASSLGRLQETQYF; CDR3 DNA: TGTGCCAGCAGCCTCGGGAGGCTCCAAGAGACCCAGTACTTC
clone size: .; D gene: TRBD1; V gene: TRBV18; J gene: TRBJ2-5; CDR3 protein: CASSQRGQGFQETQYF; CDR3 DNA: TGTGCCAGCTCACAACGGGGACAGGGGTTCCAAGAGACCCAGTACTTC
clone size: .; D gene: TRBD2; V gene: TRBV28; J gene: TRBJ2-2; CDR3 protein: CASTAGGYTGELFF; CDR3 DNA: TGTGCCAGCACCGCGGGGGGGTACACCGGGGAGCTGTTTTTT
clone size: .; D gene: .; V gene: TRBV6-5; J gene: TRBJ2-2; CDR3 protein: CASSYSPTGAGELFF; CDR3 DNA: TGTGCCAGCAGTTACTCGCCCACCGGGGCCGGGGAGCTGTTTTTT
clone size: .; D gene: TRBD2; V gene: TRBV5-4; J gene: TRBJ2-1; CDR3 protein: CASSLSAGDYNEQFF; CDR3 DNA: TGTGCCAGCAGCTTGTCAGCGGGGGACTACAATGAGCAGTTCTTC
clone size: .; D gene: .; V gene: TRBV4-1; J gene: TRBJ1-1; CDR3 protein: CASSFRGRGNTEAFF; CDR3 DNA: TGCGCCAGCAGCTTTCGAGGGAGGGGGAACACTGAAGCTTTCTTT
clone size: .; D gene: .; V gene: TRBV7-9; J gene: TRBJ2-7; CDR3 protein: CASSLGGPGDEQYF; CDR3 DNA: TGTGCCAGCAGCTTAGGTGGCCCTGGGGACGAGCAGTACTTC
clone size: .; D gene: .; V gene: TRBV5-1; J gene: TRBJ1-6; CDR3 protein: CASRTGPNSPLHF; CDR3 DNA: TGCGCCAGCAGAACGGGGCCGAATTCACCCCTCCACTTT
clone size: .; D gene: .; V gene: TRBV5-1; J gene: TRBJ2-6; CDR3 protein: CASSFSVSGANVLTF; CDR3 DNA: TGCGCCAGCAGCTTTTCTGTGTCGGGGGCCAACGTCCTGACTTTC
clone size: .; D gene: .; V gene: TRBV6-5; J gene: TRBJ1-5; CDR3 protein: CASSYSSRNQPQHF; CDR3 DNA: TGTGCCAGCAGTTACTCGAGCAGAAATCAGCCCCAGCATTTT
clone size: .; D gene: .; V gene: TRBV9; J gene: TRBJ2-4; CDR3 protein: CASSVAGTSKDIQYF; CDR3 DNA: TGTGCCAGCAGCGTAGCAGGGACCAGTAAAGACATTCAGTACTTC